The present entry profiles one T cell receptor (beta chain) with its context. CDR3 length: 15 residues. V shed 6 bases and J 2 bases; nucleotides not matched to a gene: 6. The germline gives CDR1 MNHNY, CDR2 SVGAGI (reference sequence). The record originates from a study of T cell responses to AZD1222 COVID-19 vaccine. This table comes from immunoSEQ multiplex PCR, and its TCRdb copy is limited to in-frame clones, with some not included. This sample has nearly 110,000 clones, with about 93% found just once. The material was peripheral blood, obtained 28 days after the second AZD1222 dose. The chain employs TRBV6-6 and TRBJ1-3, with 8 bases identical to TRBD1. This TCR was sampled from an adult who received the AZD1222 COVID-19 vaccine. The CDR3 region is CASSVPDRAGNTIYF. CDR3 coding DNA: TGTGCCAGCAGCGTTCCGGACAGGGCTGGAAACACCATATATTTT.